This passage covers 9 T cell receptor beta chains from one sample sequenced in a study of long-term antiretroviral therapy in people with HIV. Run at survey level, the immunoSEQ assay was version v3.0. Only in-frame clones appear in the TCRdb table, and some are missing; sequencing was by immunoSEQ multiplex PCR. There are fewer than 45,000 clones in the sample; roughly 78% occur only once, and 5.8% lies in the top ten. The sequencing here drew on unsorted PBMCs, taken 3.4 years after starting antiretroviral therapy. The source is a man younger than 40 with HIV.

The V call is TRBV5-6, the J call TRBJ1-1; D is perhaps TRBD1 (6 bases). CDR1 and CDR2 from the germline V gene are SGHDT and YYEEEE. V lost 4 bases, J lost 6 bases, and 13 bases lay in between. The CDR3 has 13 residues. The CDR3 sequence: CASSIEQGPEAFF. The CDR3 DNA reads as TGTGCCAGCAGCATAGAACAGGGTCCTGAAGCTTTCTTT.

The rearrangement joins TRBV19 to TRBJ2-7, with D possibly being TRBD2 (6 bases). Germline CDR1 LNHDA, CDR2 SQIVND (reference sequence). The length of the CDR3 is 15 residues. V shed 7 bases and J shed 3 bases, with 19 bases lying between them. CDR3 nucleotide sequence: TGTGCCAGTATGAAAGGAACAGCGGGCCTCTACGAGCAGTACTTC. It is translated as CASMKGTAGLYEQYF.

The V and J genes are TRBV7-6 and TRBJ2-7; 9 bases line up with TRBD1. V dropped 5 bases and J dropped 3; count of bases not matched to a gene: 5. This CDR3 is 14 amino acids long. The V gene's germline CDR1 is SGHVS and CDR2 FNYEAQ. In DNA, the CDR3 is TGTGCCAGCAGCCCCGGACAGGGGCTCTACGAGCAGTACTTC. Protein product: CASSPGQGLYEQYF.

The chain couples TRBV6-1 to TRBJ2-2; no firm D call. Germline V CDR1 and CDR2: MNHNS, SASEGT. CDR3 length: 11 amino acids. The V end lost 6 bases, the J end lost 6 bases, and 5 bases lay between the germline ends. CDR3: CASRWAGELFF. CDR3 bases: TGTGCCAGCAGATGGGCCGGGGAGCTGTTTTTT.

The gene calls are TRBV9 and TRBJ2-7; maybe TRBD1 (5 bases). This CDR3 region has 15 residues. Between the trimmed V and J ends, which lost 4 bases and 2 bases, there was a span of 16 bases. Germline CDR1 and CDR2: SGDLS and YYNGEE. The CDR3 region is CASSPQGDSPYEQYF. The CDR3 nucleotides are TGTGCCAGCAGCCCTCAAGGGGATTCTCCCTACGAGCAGTACTTC.

V usage is TRBV15 and J usage is TRBJ1-2, with D possibly being TRBD1 (5 bases). Germline values: CDR1 LNHNV, CDR2 YYDKDF (reference sequence). V lost 0 bases and J lost 4, with 9 bases in between. This CDR3 comprises 14 residues. CDR3 residues: CATSRERQGYGYTF. CDR3 nucleotide sequence: TGTGCCACCAGCAGAGAGAGGCAGGGCTATGGCTACACCTTC.

The chain recombines TRBV9 with TRBJ2-1, with 9 bases lining up with TRBD1. Germline CDR1 SGDLS, CDR2 YYNGEE. CDR3 size: 15 residues. Trimming removed 3 bases from V and 4 bases from J; junction bases left unmatched: 5. The CDR3 DNA reads TGTGCCAGCAGCGAGGTCGGGACAGGGTACAATGAGCAGTTCTTC. This encodes CASSEVGTGYNEQFF.

V usage is TRBV7-2 and J usage is TRBJ2-7; tentatively, D is TRBD1 (6 bases). With 2 bases removed from V and 4 bases from J, the gap between germline ends came to 18 bases. This CDR3 is 16 amino acids long. Germline V lookup: CDR1 SGHTA, CDR2 FQGNSA. CDR3 sequence reads: CASSLFTGLSPYEQYF. In DNA form, the CDR3 reads TGTGCCAGCAGCTTATTTACAGGGTTAAGTCCTTACGAGCAGTACTTC. Together with reference TRBV7-2 and TRBJ2-7, the CDR3 gives the full variable domain: GAGVSQSPSNKVTEKGKDVELRCDPISGHTALYWYRQSLGQGLEFLIYFQGNSAPDKSGLPSDRFSAERTGGSVSTLTIQRTQQEDSAVYLCASSLFTGLSPYEQYFGPGTRLTVT.

The gene calls are TRBV7-8 and TRBJ1-1; TRBD1 matches at 8 bases. Germline V CDR1 and CDR2: SGHVS, FQNEAQ. The CDR3 spans 13 residues. The junction had 4 bases not matched to a gene; V was cut back by 0 bases and J by 10 bases. The CDR3 coding sequence is TGTGCCAGCAGCTTAGCCCCCCAGGGGGCAGCTTTCTTT. It translates to CASSLAPQGAAFF.